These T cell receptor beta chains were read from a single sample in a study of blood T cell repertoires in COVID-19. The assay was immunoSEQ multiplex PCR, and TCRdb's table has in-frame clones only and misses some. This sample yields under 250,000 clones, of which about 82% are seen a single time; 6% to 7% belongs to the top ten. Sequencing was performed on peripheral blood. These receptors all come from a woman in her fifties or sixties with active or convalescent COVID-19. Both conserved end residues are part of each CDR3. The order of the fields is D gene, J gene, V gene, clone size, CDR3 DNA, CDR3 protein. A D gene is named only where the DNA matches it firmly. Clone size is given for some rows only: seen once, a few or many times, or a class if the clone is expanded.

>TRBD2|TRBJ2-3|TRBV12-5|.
TGTGCTAGTGCCCCTTTTAGCGGGGTCACAGATACGCAGTATTTT
CASAPFSGVTDTQYF
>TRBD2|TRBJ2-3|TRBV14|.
TGTGCCAGCAGACGAATCCCGGGACTAGCGGGAGGGCCAGGCACAGATACGCAGTATTTT
CASRRIPGLAGGPGTDTQYF
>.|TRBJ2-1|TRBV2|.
TGTGCCAGCAGTTGGGAGCCTCCGTACAATGAGCAGTTCTTC
CASSWEPPYNEQFF
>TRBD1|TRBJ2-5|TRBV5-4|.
TGTGCCAGCAGCTTGGGAGACAGGGGGCGAGTGGGAGAGACCCAGTACTTC
CASSLGDRGRVGETQYF
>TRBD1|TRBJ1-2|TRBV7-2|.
TGTGCCAGCAGCTTAGGCGGGACAGGGGTCTATGGCTACACCTTC
CASSLGGTGVYGYTF
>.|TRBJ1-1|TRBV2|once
TGTGCCAGCATCACCCCCAGGGGCGGGGGCACTGAAGCTTTCTTT
CASITPRGGGTEAFF
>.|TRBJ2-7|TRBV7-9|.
TGTGCCAGCAGCCCTCCGACTTCAGGGAACTACGAGCAGTACTTC
CASSPPTSGNYEQYF
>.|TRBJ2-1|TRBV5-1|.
TGCGCCAGCAGCTTGGAGGCGGGGCTTAGTGAGCAGTTCTTC
CASSLEAGLSEQFF
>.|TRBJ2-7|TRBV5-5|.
TGTGCCAGCAGCTTAGAGTTCGGGCAGTACTTC
CASSLEFGQYF
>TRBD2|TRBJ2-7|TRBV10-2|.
TGCGCCAGCAGTGAGTCAGGAAGCGGGAGCTACGAGCAGTACTTC
CASSESGSGSYEQYF